The entry that follows covers one T cell receptor (beta chain) sequence. This entry is derived from a study of T cells expressing NK-cell markers. In the study overall: The authors sequenced eight donors, of whom seven were HCMV-seropositive and one was seronegative.

TCRdb re-called the 5' RACE reads and shows each CDR3 protein once, DNA omitted. The ten top clones account for roughly 5.2%, within a sample of 350,000 to 450,000 distinct CDR3 sequences. CDR3 length: 15 amino acids. Germline lookup yields CDR1 SGHAT and CDR2 FQNNGV. The V call is TRBV11-2, the J call TRBJ2-5; the D call of TRBD1 rests on TCRdb alone, since no DNA is present to check it. This sequence originates from a man between 18 and 69 years old in good health. Sequences were obtained from blood T cells: a sorted CD56 or NKG2C T cell subset, CD4+ or CD8+ T cells, or bulk PBMC T cells (not recorded which). CDR3 loop: CASRRPGVVGETQYF.